These T cell receptor beta chains were read from a single sample in a study of blood T cell repertoires in COVID-19. Produced via immunoSEQ multiplex PCR; TCRdb's table is partial and in-frame only. The sample has roughly 260,000 clones, around 90% seen once. What was sequenced was peripheral blood. Receptors originate from a man aged 55 to 70 who had recovered from COVID-19. CDR3s include the opening cysteine and the closing phenylalanine or tryptophan.

J gene	V gene	CDR3 length	CDR3 protein
TRBJ2-3	TRBV10-3	14	CAISQRGGTDTQYF
TRBJ1-1	TRBV3-1/TRBV3-2	15	CASSQRTAQNTEAFF
TRBJ1-1	TRBV12-3/TRBV12-4	13	CASSFGRNTEAFF
TRBJ2-2	TRBV6-5	13	CATARGGAGELFF
TRBJ1-5	TRBV5-1	14	CASSKQGLSQPQHF
TRBJ1-5	TRBV19	14	CASSPTGFGQPQHF
TRBJ1-5	TRBV7-2	17	CASSSGSGRAFREPQHF
TRBJ1-6	TRBV30	15	CAWTREESYNSPLHF
TRBJ1-1	TRBV18	13	CASSGRGRTEAFF
TRBJ1-2	TRBV7-9	16	CASSHPTTGGTDGYTF
TRBJ1-5	TRBV6-6	14	CASSYSQNNQPQHF
TRBJ2-7	TRBV2	14	CASSEEQGRYEQYF
TRBJ1-2	TRBV12-5	15	CASGSGGASDYGYTF
TRBJ2-5	TRBV2	11	CAMEDEETQYF
TRBJ2-3	TRBV19	16	CASSGLAGRSTDTQYF
TRBJ2-3	TRBV4-1	11	CASQDTDTQYF
TRBJ1-1	TRBV5-1	14	CASRRTGVNTEAFF
TRBJ1-1	TRBV20-1	11	CSGLRGTEAFF
TRBJ2-2	TRBV19	15	CASKSGGGTTGELFF
TRBJ2-7	TRBV19	12	CASSATVYEQYF
TRBJ1-2	TRBV5-1	13	CASRWAGKYGYTF
TRBJ2-1	TRBV12-1	15	CASSSPGKMYNEQFF
TRBJ1-3	TRBV7-6	15	CASSRNQGSGNTIYF
TRBJ1-6	TRBV6-1	16	CASSVGDRGSNSPLHF
TRBJ2-1	TRBV4-1	15	CASSRDGVDYNEQFF
TRBJ1-1	TRBV3-1/TRBV3-2	14	CASSYSGGFTEAFF
TRBJ2-7	TRBV9	14	CASSPQGARYEQYF
TRBJ1-5	TRBV2	15	CASSPQGIRHQPQHF
TRBJ1-4	TRBV30	14	CAWSAGVPNEKLFF
TRBJ1-4	TRBV30	15	CAWSAAGTVNEKLFF
TRBJ2-2	TRBV4-1	16	CASSPTGTGAIGELFF
TRBJ1-4	TRBV5-1	15	CASSFLPGSQEKLFF
TRBJ2-1	TRBV6-1	15	CASSEGASGGNEQFF
TRBJ2-5	TRBV19	15	CASSIVGTGQETQYF
TRBJ2-1	TRBV9	15	CASGGLAGVYNEQFF
TRBJ1-5	TRBV19	17	CASSDRGRSPGNQPQHF
TRBJ1-4	TRBV3-1/TRBV3-2	14	CASSSRVTNEKLFF